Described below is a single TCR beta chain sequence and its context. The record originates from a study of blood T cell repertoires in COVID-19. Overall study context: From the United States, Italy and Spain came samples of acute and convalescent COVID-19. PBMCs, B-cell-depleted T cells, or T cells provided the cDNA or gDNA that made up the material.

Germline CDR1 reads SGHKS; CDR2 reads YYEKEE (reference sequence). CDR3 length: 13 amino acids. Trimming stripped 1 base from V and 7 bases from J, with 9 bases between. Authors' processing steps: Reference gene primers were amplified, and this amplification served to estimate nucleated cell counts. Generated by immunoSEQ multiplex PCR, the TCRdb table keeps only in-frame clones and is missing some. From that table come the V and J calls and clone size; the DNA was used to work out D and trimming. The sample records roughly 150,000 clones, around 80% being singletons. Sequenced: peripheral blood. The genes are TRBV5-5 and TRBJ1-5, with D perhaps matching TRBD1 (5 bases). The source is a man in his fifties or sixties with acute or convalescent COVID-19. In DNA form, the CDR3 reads TGTGCCAGCAGCTTGTCTGCAGGGCAGCCCCAGCATTTT. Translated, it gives CASSLSAGQPQHF.